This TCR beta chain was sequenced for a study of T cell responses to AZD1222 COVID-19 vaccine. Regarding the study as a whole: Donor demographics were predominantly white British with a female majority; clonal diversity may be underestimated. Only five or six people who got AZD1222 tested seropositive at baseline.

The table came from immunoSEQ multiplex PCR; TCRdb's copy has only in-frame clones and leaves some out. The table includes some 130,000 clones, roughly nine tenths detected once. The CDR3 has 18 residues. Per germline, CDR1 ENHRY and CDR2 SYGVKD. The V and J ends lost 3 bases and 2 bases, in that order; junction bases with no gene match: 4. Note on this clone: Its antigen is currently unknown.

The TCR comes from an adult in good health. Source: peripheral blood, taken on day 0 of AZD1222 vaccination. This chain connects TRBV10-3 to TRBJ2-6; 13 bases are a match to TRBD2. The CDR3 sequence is CAISEPGLAGAGANVLTF. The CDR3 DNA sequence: TGTGCCATCAGTGAACCCGGACTAGCGGGAGCTGGGGCCAACGTCCTGACTTTC.